This T cell receptor (beta chain) was recorded in a study of blood T cell repertoires in COVID-19. Study summary: From T cells, B-cell-depleted T cells, or PBMCs came the material, which was cDNA or gDNA.

This CDR3 comprises 17 residues. Using immunoSEQ multiplex PCR, the repertoire was profiled, and TCRdb retains in-frame clones only, with some absent. The data hold 200,000 or so clones, with roughly 85% observed a single time. The sequenced sample was peripheral blood. The clonotype comes from a human donor with active or convalescent COVID-19. The donor label of this sample is uncertain. This rearrangement joins TRBV12-1 to TRBJ1-6; the tabulated D call, TRBD1, remains unverified against the DNA. TRBV12-1 is flagged as a pseudogene. The CDR3 DNA follows: TGTGCCAGCAGCTTCAGGACAGGGGCGCCCTTAAATTCACCCCTCCACTTT. This encodes CASSFRTGAPLNSPLHF.